This T cell receptor beta chain was sequenced in a study of T cells after yellow fever vaccination. TCRdb re-called the 5' RACE reads through MiXCR, storing one row per CDR3 protein. The data contain 95,000 to 150,000 distinct CDR3 sequences, around 15% of them singletons. Trimming removed 0 bases from V and 5 bases from J, with 14 bases in between. Germline lookup yields CDR1 DFQATT and CDR2 SNEGSKA (reference sequence). The CDR3 totals 15 residues. The sequence derives from a man aged 18 to 30 who received the YFV17D yellow fever vaccine. The starting material was CD8+ T cells sorted from PBMCs, obtained 5 days after the yellow fever booster vaccination. This rearrangement joins TRBV20-1 to TRBJ1-5; D is unresolved. CDR3 amino acids: CSARDVAEGHQPQHF. For the CDR3, the DNA is TGCAGTGCTAGAGATGTGGCGGAAGGCCATCAGCCCCAGCATTTT.